A selection of T cell receptor beta chains follows, all from one sample in a study of blood T cell repertoires in COVID-19. Some clones are missing from TCRdb's copy, which holds only in-frame ones; the method was immunoSEQ multiplex PCR. This table has 90,000 to 110,000 clones, approximately 87% appearing once. The sample was peripheral blood. Every receptor here comes from a woman aged 55 to 70 with acute or convalescent COVID-19. CDR3s include the opening cysteine and the closing phenylalanine or tryptophan. The D gene is left open where the match is weak. For some rows the clone size is stated as once, few or many, or as a class when expanded; others skip it.

d_gene,v_gene,abundance,j_gene,len,CDR3nt,CDR3aa
NA,TRBV6-5,NA,TRBJ1-2,14,TGTGCCAGCAGTCAGGGACTACTTTTAACCGGCTACACCTTC,CASSQGLLLTGYTF
NA,TRBV19,NA,TRBJ2-5,14,TGTGCCAGTAGTAGGGCAGATCGCAAAGAGACCCAGTACTTC,CASSRADRKETQYF
NA,TRBV7-8,NA,TRBJ2-3,12,TGTGCCAGCAGCCGGGTAGTAGATACGCAGTATTTT,CASSRVVDTQYF
NA,TRBV9,NA,TRBJ2-3,15,TGTGCCAGCAGCGTAAGTGGACTTAGCACAGATACGCAGTATTTT,CASSVSGLSTDTQYF
TRBD2,TRBV3-1/TRBV3-2,NA,TRBJ2-1,15,TGTGCCAGCAGCCAACGACTAGCGGGAGGAGATGAGCAGTTCTTC,CASSQRLAGGDEQFF
TRBD1,TRBV9,NA,TRBJ2-6,17,TGTGCCAGCAGCGTCGACAGGGGAAATGCGGGGGCCAACGTCCTGACTTTC,CASSVDRGNAGANVLTF
TRBD1,TRBV28,once,TRBJ1-2,15,TGTGCCAGCATTAAATCCGTAAGGGGGCTGTTTGGCTACACCTTC,CASIKSVRGLFGYTF
NA,TRBV5-1,NA,TRBJ1-4,11,TGCGCCAGCGCGGTCGGTGAAAAACTGTTTTTT,CASAVGEKLFF
NA,TRBV30,few,TRBJ1-4,13,TGTGCCTGGAGTAACGGGGGTAATGAAAAACTGTTTTTT,CAWSNGGNEKLFF
NA,TRBV27,NA,TRBJ1-5,15,TGTGCCAGCAGTTTCTCCCCAGGGGGCAATCAGCCCCAGCATTTT,CASSFSPGGNQPQHF
NA,TRBV4-3,NA,TRBJ1-3,15,TGCGCCAGCAGCCAAGGACGCAGGGCTGGAAACACCATATATTTT,CASSQGRRAGNTIYF
TRBD2,TRBV9,NA,TRBJ2-1,15,TGTGCCAGCAGCGTAGTAGCGGGAGGGTACAATGAGCAGTTCTTC,CASSVVAGGYNEQFF
TRBD1,TRBV5-1,NA,TRBJ1-1,15,TGCGCCAGCAGCGACCCGGGACAGGGGAGAACTGAAGCTTTCTTT,CASSDPGQGRTEAFF
NA,TRBV19,NA,TRBJ1-2,15,TGTGCCAGTAGTATGGGCAGCGGACGTAACTATGGCTACACCTTC,CASSMGSGRNYGYTF
NA,TRBV5-1,NA,TRBJ2-7,15,TGCGCCAGCAGCTTGGTTCCGGGAAACGTAAACGAGCAGTACTTC,CASSLVPGNVNEQYF
TRBD1,TRBV20-1,NA,TRBJ1-4,16,TGCAGTGCTAGTCCTTCCGGGACAGGGGGTCGAGAAAAACTGTTTTTT,CSASPSGTGGREKLFF
NA,TRBV19,few,TRBJ1-2,16,TGTGCCAGTAGTCCCGGGACATCCAGAGCTAACTATGGCTACACCTTC,CASSPGTSRANYGYTF
NA,TRBV7-9,few,TRBJ1-2,13,TGTGCCAGCAGCCAGACAGGTCGAGGTGGCTACACCTTC,CASSQTGRGGYTF
TRBD1,TRBV3-1/TRBV3-2,NA,TRBJ1-5,15,TGTGCCAGCAGCCAAGGACAGGGGGCATATCAGCCCCAGCATTTT,CASSQGQGAYQPQHF
NA,TRBV28,NA,TRBJ2-3,14,TGTGCCAGCAGTCCGGGTCTCCCTGGGGATACGCAGTATTTT,CASSPGLPGDTQYF
NA,TRBV18,NA,TRBJ1-1,14,TGTGCCAGCTCACCAGTGAATGGAGACCCTGAAGCTTTCTTT,CASSPVNGDPEAFF
NA,TRBV7-3,NA,TRBJ2-3,14,TGTGCCAGCAGCAACAGGGCACCCACAGATACGCAGTATTTT,CASSNRAPTDTQYF
TRBD2,TRBV7-2,NA,TRBJ2-2,17,TGTGCCAGCAGCGCGCTAGCGGGGCGGGGAGTTCTAGGGGAGCTGTTTTTT,CASSALAGRGVLGELFF
TRBD1,TRBV5-6,once,TRBJ1-2,15,TGTGCCAGCAGCTTCTCCGGGACAGCAAACTATGGCTACACCTTC,CASSFSGTANYGYTF
NA,TRBV18,NA,TRBJ1-1,16,TGTGCCAGCTCACCCTACATGGGCAGGGGTGACACTGAAGCTTTCTTT,CASSPYMGRGDTEAFF
TRBD2,TRBV28,few,TRBJ2-7,15,TGTGCCAGCAGTTTAAGTAGCGGGAGGCCCTACGAGCAGTACTTC,CASSLSSGRPYEQYF
NA,TRBV28,NA,TRBJ1-6,17,TGTGCCAGCACCCTCTTCCGGGACAACTCCTATAATTCACCCCTCCACTTT,CASTLFRDNSYNSPLHF
TRBD2,TRBV3-1/TRBV3-2,NA,TRBJ2-1,16,TGTGCCAGCAGCTCTCGACTAGCGGGAACGAGCAATGAGCAGTTCTTC,CASSSRLAGTSNEQFF
NA,TRBV6-5,NA,TRBJ1-6,14,TGTGCCAGCAGAAAGGACAGTTATAATTCACCCCTCCACTTT,CASRKDSYNSPLHF
NA,TRBV27,NA,TRBJ1-2,12,TGTGCCAGCAGTCCCTCGGCCGGGGGGTTCACCTTC,CASSPSAGGFTF
TRBD1,TRBV3-1/TRBV3-2,once,TRBJ1-6,14,TGTGCCAGCAGCCCGGGACAGGGGGTATCACCCCTCCACTTT,CASSPGQGVSPLHF
NA,TRBV6-4,NA,TRBJ2-3,18,TGTGCCAGCAGTAGGGAGGCATCCCTTCTTCGTGACACAGATACGCAGTATTTT,CASSREASLLRDTDTQYF